These 10 T cell receptor beta chains share one sample of origin, sequenced in a study of cytomegalovirus exposure and HLA in healthy donors. 60 Vbeta and 13 Jbeta primers were used in PCR. TCRdb keeps only in-frame clones here, not all; method: immunoSEQ multiplex PCR. In all, the sample yields tens of thousands of clones. Sequencing input: PBMCs. The source is a man aged 45-65 years in good health and CMV-seronegative.

This chain links TRBV5-4 with TRBJ1-6; D is uncertain. V shed 2 bases and J shed 3 bases, with 6 bases lying between them. The germline gives CDR1 SGHNT, CDR2 YYREEE (reference sequence). CDR3 length equals 14 residues. As DNA, the CDR3 is TGTGCCAGCAGCTTCCGGGACTATAATTCACCCCTCCACTTT. This sequence encodes CASSFRDYNSPLHF.

The genes are TRBV30 and TRBJ2-7; D uncertain. The CDR3 spans 13 residues. Trimming pared 2 bases from V and 0 bases from J, leaving 8 bases between. CDR1 and CDR2 from the germline V gene are GTSNPN and SVGIG (reference sequence). CDR3 sequence: CAWSIRSSYEQYF. The CDR3 DNA reads as TGTGCCTGGAGTATCAGAAGCTCCTACGAGCAGTACTTC.

The rearrangement uses TRBV28 and TRBJ2-7; 11 bases are a match to TRBD1. The trim removed 6 bases at V and 1 base at J, leaving 5 bases unmatched. The CDR3 consists of 15 residues. Germline CDR1 MDHEN, CDR2 SYDVKM. For the CDR3, the DNA is TGTGCCAGCAGCCCCGGACAGGGGGCTTCCTACGAGCAGTACTTC. It encodes CASSPGQGASYEQYF.

This sequence joins TRBV5-6 and TRBJ2-1; 15 nucleotides align to TRBD2. The germline CDR1 and CDR2 sequences are SGHDT and YYEEEE. The V gene end was trimmed by 3 bases and the J gene end by 7 bases; junction bases not matched to a gene: 8. CDR3 length: 17 residues. CDR3 loop: CASSSSPGLAGGNEQFF. DNA of the CDR3: TGTGCCAGCAGCTCGTCTCCGGGACTAGCGGGGGGAAATGAGCAGTTCTTC.

The CDR3 protein is CASKPMRDMNTEAFF. The CDR3 nucleotides are TGTGCCAGCAAGCCTATGAGGGACATGAACACTGAAGCTTTCTTT. The chain recombines TRBV28 with TRBJ1-1; a possible D gene is TRBD1 (6 bases). Per germline, CDR1 MDHEN and CDR2 SYDVKM. CDR3 length: 15 residues. Trimming cost V 7 bases and J 0 bases, with 15 bases left between them.

The V gene is TRBV29-1, the J gene TRBJ1-2; 9 nucleotides match TRBD1. Germline V CDR1 and CDR2: SQVTM, ANQGSEA. This CDR3 region has 13 residues. J was trimmed by 13 bases and V by 1 base; bases with no gene match: 10. CDR3 coding DNA: TGCAGCGTTGAAGTGGGGGACAGGGTCTTGCTCACCTTC. It codes for CSVEVGDRVLLTF.

The V gene is TRBV7-2, the J gene TRBJ1-6, with 11 positions matching TRBD1. J lost 10 bases, V lost 1 base, and 6 bases had no gene match. CDR1 is SGHTA and CDR2 is FQGNSA in the germline V gene. This CDR3 region has 16 residues. The CDR3 protein is CASSLDGQGARSPLHF. The CDR3 DNA reads as TGTGCCAGCAGCTTAGATGGACAGGGGGCTAGGTCACCCCTCCACTTT.

The chain is built from TRBV13 and TRBJ1-4; 8 bases fit TRBD1. The CDR3 totals 14 residues. Germline trimming cut 6 bases from V and 7 bases from J; bases unmatched to any gene: 7. Germline loops: CDR1 PRHDT, CDR2 FYEKMQ (reference sequence). Written as DNA, the CDR3 is TGTGCCAGCAGACAACAGGGGGTGGCTGAAAAACTGTTTTTT. Its protein product is CASRQQGVAEKLFF.

The rearrangement uses TRBV7-6 and TRBJ1-4, with 9 positions matching TRBD1. The CDR3 has 16 residues. The germline gives CDR1 SGHVS, CDR2 FNYEAQ. V was pared by 3 bases and J by 5 bases, with 7 bases of the junction left unmatched. The CDR3 DNA sequence: TGTGCCAGCAGCTTGAGGACCGGGACAGGGAATGAAAAACTGTTTTTT. This sequence encodes CASSLRTGTGNEKLFF.

The chain carries TRBV9 and TRBJ2-3; weak D call: TRBD1 (7 bases). This CDR3 region has 15 residues. Trimming cost V 4 bases and J 0 bases, with 12 bases left between them. CDR1 is SGDLS, CDR2 YYNGEE, per germline. The CDR3 reads CASSPGDSSTDTQYF. Written as DNA, the CDR3 is TGTGCCAGCAGCCCGGGGGACAGTAGCACAGATACGCAGTATTTT.